These 18 T cell receptor beta chains came from one sample sequenced in a study of shared clonotypes between healthy human individuals. Data came from immunoSEQ multiplex PCR; TCRdb stores just in-frame clones and leaves some out. The sample includes over a million clones, over 95% of them seen just once. Sequenced material: naive CD4+ T cells sorted from blood. Subset reported: CD45RA+ positively selected. The receptors here all came from a man between 25 and 39 years old in good health.

The rearrangement joins TRBV9 to TRBJ2-3, with D perhaps matching TRBD2 (6 bases). Germline loops: CDR1 SGDLS, CDR2 YYNGEE. The CDR3 runs 17 residues. The V end lost 0 bases, the J end lost 2 bases, and 16 bases lay between the germline ends. CDR3 region: CASSVGALAGNTDTQYF. CDR3 sequence (DNA): TGTGCCAGCAGCGTAGGGGCCCTTGCGGGGAACACAGATACGCAGTATTTT.

This chain connects TRBV19 to TRBJ1-3, with D uncertain. V dropped 5 bases and J dropped 0 bases, with 8 bases sitting between them. The germline V gene encodes CDR1 LNHDA and CDR2 SQIVND (reference sequence). The CDR3 has 14 residues. The DNA for the CDR3 is TGTGCCAGTAGTCTTCAGTCCTCTGGAAACACCATATATTTT. This encodes CASSLQSSGNTIYF.

This sequence joins TRBV13 and TRBJ2-3, with D possibly matching TRBD2 (5 bases). CDR1 and CDR2 from the germline V gene are PRHDT and FYEKMQ (reference sequence). Trimming stripped 3 bases from V and 2 bases from J, with 15 bases between. There are 16 residues in the CDR3. As DNA, the CDR3 is TGTGCCAGCAGCTTTAAAAGGGAGTCTGACACAGATACGCAGTATTTT. It yields the protein CASSFKRESDTDTQYF. Using reference TRBV13 and TRBJ2-3 for the parts outside the CDR3, the full variable domain is AAGVIQSPRHLIKEKRETATLKCYPIPRHDTVYWYQQGPGQDPQFLISFYEKMQSDKGSIPDRFSAQQFSDYHSELNMSSLELGDSALYFCASSFKRESDTDTQYFGPGTRLTVL.

CDR3 region: CASTSYSGNTIYF. DNA of the CDR3: TGTGCCAGCACCTCTTACTCTGGAAACACCATATATTTT. The chain uses TRBV28 and TRBJ1-3; D remains ambiguous. CDR3 length equals 13 residues. V lost 7 bases and J 0 bases, leaving 7 bases between the germline ends. CDR1 is MDHEN and CDR2 is SYDVKM in the germline V gene.

This chain joins TRBV5-1 and TRBJ2-3; D may be TRBD1 or TRBD2 (5 bases each). The CDR3 has 13 amino acids. The germline CDR1 and CDR2 sequences are SGHRS and YFSETQ. V was cut by 6 bases and J by 4 bases, with 12 bases left in between. The CDR3 DNA follows: TGCGCCAGCATGTTTCGGGGCGCAGATACGCAGTATTTT. Its protein product is CASMFRGADTQYF.

V gene TRBV4-1 combines with J gene TRBJ2-7; TRBD2 matches 14 bases. The germline CDR1 and CDR2 sequences are MGHRA and YSYEKL. CDR3 length equals 21 residues. The V segment lost 2 bases and the J segment 5 bases; nucleotides outside the gene matches: 20. CDR3 sequence: CASSQSTPGTSGSVRGDEQYF. In nucleotides, the CDR3 is TGCGCCAGCAGCCAATCCACTCCGGGGACTAGCGGGAGTGTAAGGGGCGACGAGCAGTACTTC.

J is TRBJ2-1 and V is TRBV7-9; D gene uncertain. V lost 4 bases to trimming and J lost 7 bases, with 11 bases between them. This CDR3 region has 13 residues. The germline CDR1 and CDR2 sequences are SEHNR and FQNEAQ (reference sequence). The CDR3 DNA reads TGTGCCAGCAGCTCCCCTAGGAAGAATGAGCAGTTCTTC. Translated, it gives CASSSPRKNEQFF. The full variable domain, with the rest looked up from reference TRBV7-9 and TRBJ2-1, is DTGVSQNPRHKITKRGQNVTFRCDPISEHNRLYWYRQTLGQGPEFLTYFQNEAQLEKSRLLSDRFSAERPKGSFSTLEIQRTEQGDSAMYLCASSSPRKNEQFFGPGTRLTVL.

This sequence joins TRBV7-9 and TRBJ2-1; D remains ambiguous. CDR1 and CDR2 from the germline V gene are SEHNR and FQNEAQ (reference sequence). The CDR3 totals 11 residues. Deletions cut 0 bases from V and 8 bases from J, with 2 bases between. CDR3 nucleotides: TGTGCCAGCAGCTTAGCCGATGAGCAGTTCTTC. Translating it yields CASSLADEQFF.

This chain links TRBV25-1 with TRBJ1-5; possibly TRBD1 for D (5 bases). Deletions cut 10 bases from V and 1 base from J, with 14 bases between. This CDR3 contains 14 residues. The germline V gene has CDR1 MGHDK and CDR2 SYGVNS. CDR3 DNA sequence: TGTGCCACCCGGGCGGCAGGGAGCAATCAGCCCCAGCATTTT. It encodes CATRAAGSNQPQHF.

A remark on this clone: This sample includes further DNA sequences coding for the same CDR3. The chain is built from TRBV9 and TRBJ2-3, with 9 bases matching TRBD2. Germline assignment: CDR1 SGDLS and CDR2 YYNGEE. Unmatched junction bases numbered 0, after V lost 1 base and J lost 0 bases. There are 15 residues in the CDR3. CDR3 nucleotides: TGTGCCAGCAGCGTACTAGCGGGAAGCACAGATACGCAGTATTTT. Its translation: CASSVLAGSTDTQYF.

The rearrangement links TRBV5-8 to TRBJ1-1, with D uncertain. Per the germline V gene, CDR1 is SGHTS and CDR2 is YDEGEE. The V end was cut by 7 bases, the J end by 5 bases, with 15 bases between. The CDR3 is made up of 13 amino acids. CDR3 sequence (DNA): TGTGCCAGCCCCTACCCATCTAGGACTGAAGCTTTCTTT. Its protein product is CASPYPSRTEAFF.

The J gene is TRBJ2-7, the V gene TRBV10-1; D may match TRBD1 or TRBD2 (5 bases each). Germline V gene lookup returns CDR1 WNHNN and CDR2 SYGVQD (reference sequence). Trimming took 4 bases from V and 3 from J, leaving 10 bases between them. This CDR3 spans 13 amino acids. This chain's CDR3 is CASSGGPNYEQYF. In DNA form, the CDR3 reads TGCGCCAGCAGTGGGGGACCTAACTACGAGCAGTACTTC.

The rearrangement joins TRBV30 to TRBJ2-2, with D hard to call. V lost 3 bases and J lost 6, with 11 bases in between. From germline, CDR1 is GTSNPN and CDR2 SVGIG (reference sequence). The CDR3 length is 13 residues. Here the CDR3 DNA reads TGTGCCTGGAGCTCCGTAGGTTCCGGGGAGCTGTTTTTT. Translating it yields CAWSSVGSGELFF.

The chain joins TRBV28 to TRBJ2-7, with unresolved D. Germline V lookup: CDR1 MDHEN, CDR2 SYDVKM. V lost 5 bases to trimming and J lost 3 bases, with 5 bases between them. CDR3 size: 11 residues. The CDR3 here is CASSKNYEQYF. For the CDR3, the DNA is TGTGCCAGCAGTAAGAACTACGAGCAGTACTTC.

The chain recombines TRBV9 with TRBJ2-2; D might be TRBD1 (7 bases). V lost 1 base to trimming and J lost 6 bases, with 13 bases between them. The CDR3 sequence is 15 residues long. The germline V gene encodes CDR1 SGDLS and CDR2 YYNGEE. CDR3 coding DNA: TGTGCCAGCAGCGTATTGGAGGGGGCCCCCGGGGAGCTGTTTTTT. This encodes CASSVLEGAPGELFF.

V gene TRBV4-1 combines with J gene TRBJ1-1, with TRBD1 as a possible D gene (6 bases). The CDR3 contains 16 residues. V gave up 0 bases and J gave up 1 base, with 12 bases separating them. Germline loops: CDR1 MGHRA, CDR2 YSYEKL. In nucleotides, the CDR3 is TGCGCCAGCAGCCAAGATCCGTCAGGGGCGAACACTGAAGCTTTCTTT. It yields the protein CASSQDPSGANTEAFF.

The CDR3 spells CASSVNRQGAYEQYF. CDR3 nucleotides: TGTGCCAGCTCAGTTAACCGACAGGGGGCCTACGAGCAGTACTTC. The chain is built from TRBV18 and TRBJ2-7, with 9 positions matching TRBD1. V shed 5 bases, J shed 2 bases, and the junction held 7 bases outside the gene matches. Germline V gene data show CDR1 as KGHSH and CDR2 as LQKENI. The CDR3 is 15 residues long.

J is TRBJ2-1 and V is TRBV5-4, with 9 bases that match TRBD2. The trim removed 2 bases at V and 8 bases at J, leaving 5 bases unmatched. The germline V gene has CDR1 SGHNT and CDR2 YYREEE (reference sequence). The CDR3 length is 14 residues. The CDR3 region has the DNA TGTGCCAGCAGCTTAAGCGGGAGGTACGATGAGCAGTTCTTC. Translating it yields CASSLSGRYDEQFF. Filled out from reference TRBV5-4 and TRBJ2-1, the complete variable domain reads ETGVTQSPTHLIKTRGQQVTLRCSSQSGHNTVSWYQQALGQGPQFIFQYYREEENGRGNFPPRFSGLQFPNYSSELNVNALELDDSALYLCASSLSGRYDEQFFGPGTRLTVL.